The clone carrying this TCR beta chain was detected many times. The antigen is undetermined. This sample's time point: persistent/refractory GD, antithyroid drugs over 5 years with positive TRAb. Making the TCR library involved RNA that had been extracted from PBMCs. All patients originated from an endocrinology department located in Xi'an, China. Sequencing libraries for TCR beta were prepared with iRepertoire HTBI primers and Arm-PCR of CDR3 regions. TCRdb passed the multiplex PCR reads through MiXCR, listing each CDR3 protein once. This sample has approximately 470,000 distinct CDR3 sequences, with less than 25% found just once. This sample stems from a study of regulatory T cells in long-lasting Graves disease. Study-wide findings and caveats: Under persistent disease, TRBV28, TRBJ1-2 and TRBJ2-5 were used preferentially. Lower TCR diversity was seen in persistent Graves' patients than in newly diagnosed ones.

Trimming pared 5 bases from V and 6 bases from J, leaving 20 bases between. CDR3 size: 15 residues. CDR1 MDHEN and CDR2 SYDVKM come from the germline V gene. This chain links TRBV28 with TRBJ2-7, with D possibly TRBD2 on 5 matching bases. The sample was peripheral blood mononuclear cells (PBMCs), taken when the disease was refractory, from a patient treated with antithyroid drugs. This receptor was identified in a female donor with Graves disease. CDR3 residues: CASSPLLTGISEQYF. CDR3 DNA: TGTGCCAGCAGTCCCTTGCTCACGGGAATCTCCGAGCAGTACTTC.